The 2 T cell receptor beta chains below were found in one sample sequenced in a study of cytomegalovirus exposure and HLA in healthy donors. The PCR employed 60 Vbeta primers together with 13 Jbeta primers. Assay used: immunoSEQ multiplex PCR; TCRdb lists only in-frame clones, some missing. The profile covers roughly 180,000 clones, with around 80% appearing a single time and around 4.1% taken by the ten largest. The sequencing sample was made of PBMCs. These TCRs come from a woman aged 50 to 65 in good health and CMV-seropositive.

V and J are TRBV27 and TRBJ2-1; TRBD2 agrees at 7 bases. This CDR3 is 19 amino acids long. After removal of 6 bases from V and 0 bases from J, the junction contained 17 bases not matched to a gene. CDR1 is MNHEY and CDR2 is SMNVEV in the germline V gene (reference sequence). The CDR3 DNA is TGTGCCAGCAGCGTGGGGACTAAGCGGGGCTACAGCTCCTACAATGAGCAGTTCTTC. It specifies CASSVGTKRGYSSYNEQFF.

J is TRBJ2-5 and V is TRBV6-5; D uncertain. Germline V gene lookup returns CDR1 MNHEY and CDR2 SVGAGI. Trimming took 7 bases from V and 3 from J, leaving 18 bases between them. The CDR3 runs 15 residues. CDR3 amino acids: CASTQYWRSEETQYF. The CDR3 DNA reads TGTGCCAGCACCCAGTATTGGCGGTCTGAAGAGACCCAGTACTTC.